The 29 T cell receptor beta chains below all came from one sample that was sequenced in a study of blood T cells in healthy people across ages. A sample-barcoded 5' primer and a J-beta primer mix were used in a second PCR of roughly 7 to 11 cycles. TCRdb recomputed calls from the 5' RACE reads with MiXCR, one row per CDR3 protein. The table has some 890,000 distinct CDR3 sequences, 25% to 30% seen once; the top ten hold around 9.6%. The sample was also linked to a second study, of T cells of mothers and their children.

The sequencing input was blood. All receptors derive from a middle-aged woman in good health.

The chain has TRBV7-3 and TRBJ1-1; D ambiguous. The CDR3 is 16 amino acids. Per the germline V gene, CDR1 is SGHTA and CDR2 is FQGTGA. Trimming removed 5 bases at V and 0 bases at J, with 16 bases between. This CDR3 reads CASSHSSAGVNTEAFF. The CDR3 coding sequence is TGTGCCAGCAGCCATAGCTCGGCAGGCGTGAACACTGAAGCTTTCTTT.

This clonotype was recorded many times. The V gene is TRBV20-1, the J gene TRBJ2-7; TRBD1 matches at 10 bases. Unmatched junction bases numbered 11, after V lost 5 bases and J lost 7 bases. This CDR3 has 14 residues. CDR1 DFQATT and CDR2 SNEGSKA come from the germline V gene (reference sequence). The CDR3 sequence: CSALTGGIFGEQYF. CDR3 nucleotides: TGCAGTGCTTTGACAGGGGGCATATTCGGAGAGCAGTACTTC.

This clonotype turned up a few times. Being one base from a much bigger clone, this may be a read error. The chain recombines TRBV7-6 with TRBJ2-4, with 8 bases matching TRBD2. Trimming cost V 3 bases and J 8 bases; bases outside gene matches: 18. In germline, CDR1 is SGHVS, CDR2 FNYEAQ. The CDR3 consists of 18 residues. CDR3 amino acids: CASSFPAGEPLGGDIQYF. DNA of the CDR3: TGTGCCAGCAGCTTCCCAGCGGGGGAGCCGCTAGGAGGGGACATTCAGTACTTC.

The chain couples TRBV20-1 to TRBJ2-1, with 8 bases lining up with TRBD2. This CDR3 contains 15 residues. CDR1 and CDR2 from the germline V gene are DFQATT and SNEGSKA (reference sequence). V was pared by 5 bases and J by 0 bases, with 6 bases of the junction left unmatched. The CDR3 nucleotides read TGCAGTGCTCATTTAGCGGGGAGCTCCTACAATGAGCAGTTCTTC. As protein: CSAHLAGSSYNEQFF.

The rearrangement joins TRBV12-3 or TRBV12-4 to TRBJ2-7; D not certain. Trimming stripped 3 bases from V and 1 base from J, with 10 bases between. There are 14 residues in the CDR3. CDR3 nucleotides: TGTGCCAGCAGTTTTGCGGACGGATCCTACGAGCAGTACTTC. It codes for CASSFADGSYEQYF.

This clonotype was counted only a few times. The CDR3 is CASSRIAGVSTQYF. The CDR3 DNA reads TGCGCCAGCAGCCGCATAGCGGGGGTTTCTACGCAGTATTTT. The rearrangement uses TRBV4-1 and TRBJ2-3; 9 bases agree with TRBD2. Germline CDR1 reads MGHRA; CDR2 reads YSYEKL. With V trimmed by 4 bases and J by 8 bases, 7 bases remained unmatched. This CDR3 is 14 amino acids long.

Details on this clonotype: A junction end diverges from the germline sequence, so it may reflect a read error. This chain links TRBV7-2 with TRBJ2-5; 8 bases match TRBD1. This CDR3 has 16 residues. Germline values: CDR1 SGHTA, CDR2 FQGNSA. This chain's CDR3 is CVSSSRGQALLETQYF. The CDR3 DNA sequence: TGTGTCAGCAGCTCCCGGGGACAGGCCTTATTAGAGACCCAGTACTTC.

This clonotype was found many times. CDR3 coding DNA: TGCAGTGCTAGAGGTGGGAGTACTAGCACAGATACGCAGTATTTT. This gives the protein CSARGGSTSTDTQYF. The V call is TRBV20-1, the J call TRBJ2-3, with D tentatively TRBD2 (5 bases). V lost 1 base to trimming and J lost 0 bases, with 11 bases between them. This CDR3 contains 15 residues. Germline CDR1 DFQATT, CDR2 SNEGSKA (reference sequence).

This clonotype came up a few times. CDR3 sequence (DNA): TGTGCCACCACTAGCGGGGGGGCCAGCCTTAATGAGCAGTTCTTC. Its protein is CATTSGGASLNEQFF. This chain joins TRBV10-3 and TRBJ2-1; 13 bases agree with TRBD2. There are 15 residues in the CDR3. Germline V gene sequence: CDR1 ENHRY, CDR2 SYGVKD. With V trimmed by 10 bases and J by 7 bases, 10 bases remained unmatched.

In this sample, this clonotype turned up once. The chain links TRBV5-6 to TRBJ2-2; 8 bases are a match to TRBD1. Germline lookup yields CDR1 SGHDT and CDR2 YYEEEE. There are 15 residues in the CDR3. Trimming cost V 5 bases and J 3 bases; bases outside gene matches: 6. The CDR3 reads CASRLGQADTGELFF. As DNA, the CDR3 is TGTGCCAGCAGACTGGGACAGGCGGACACCGGGGAGCTGTTTTTT.

This clonotype was detected only once. The gene calls are TRBV7-2 and TRBJ1-4, with 9 positions matching TRBD1. Germline V gene lookup returns CDR1 SGHTA and CDR2 FQGNSA. Germline trimming cut 5 bases from V and 8 bases from J; bases unmatched to any gene: 6. CDR3 length equals 14 residues. The CDR3 here is CASSHDRGSEKLFF. CDR3 coding DNA: TGTGCCAGCAGCCATGACAGGGGGAGCGAAAAACTGTTTTTT.

This clonotype has a handful of counts. The CDR3 is CASSQEWQGAHNYGYTF. In DNA, the CDR3 is TGTGCCAGCAGCCAAGAGTGGCAGGGGGCTCATAACTATGGCTACACCTTC. The chain employs TRBV4-2 and TRBJ1-2, with 8 bases identical to TRBD1. The germline CDR1 and CDR2 sequences are LGHNA and YNFKEQ. This CDR3 is 17 amino acids long. V shed 0 bases, J shed 1 base, and the junction held 7 bases outside the gene matches.

This clonotype was observed a handful of times. This rearrangement joins TRBV29-1 to TRBJ1-4; D not resolved. Trimming left V 0 bases short and J 10 bases short, with 12 bases between. The CDR3 is made up of 13 amino acids. Looked up from germline, CDR1 is SQVTM and CDR2 is ANQGSEA. This CDR3 reads CSVEDGSLRKLFF. The CDR3 DNA sequence: TGCAGCGTTGAAGATGGCAGTCTGAGAAAACTGTTTTTT.

The table lists this clonotype with a few counts. The V call is TRBV6-5, the J call TRBJ1-4; the D gene is possibly TRBD1 (6 bases). V was clipped by 4 bases and J by 8 bases, with 17 bases between them. The CDR3 covers 15 residues. The V gene's germline CDR1 is MNHEY and CDR2 SVGAGI. The CDR3 spells CASSLQGLRGEKLFF. CDR3 bases: TGTGCCAGCAGTTTACAGGGTTTGAGGGGGGAAAAACTGTTTTTT.

In its sample, this clonotype was seen a few times. This sequence joins TRBV7-3 and TRBJ2-3; possibly TRBD1 for D (6 bases). Germline V gene sequence: CDR1 SGHTA, CDR2 FQGTGA. The CDR3 length is 15 residues. V lost 5 bases and J 5 bases, leaving 17 bases between the germline ends. The CDR3 reads CASSPQGNRVDTQYF. Here the CDR3 DNA reads TGTGCCAGCAGCCCACAGGGAAATAGGGTAGATACGCAGTATTTT.

This clonotype was seen a few times. The chain carries TRBV3-1 and TRBJ2-3, with TRBD2 matching 12 bases. CDR1 is LGHDT, CDR2 YNNKEL, per germline (reference sequence). Trimming cost V 4 bases and J 4 bases; bases outside gene matches: 3. The CDR3 contains 15 residues. The CDR3 loop reads CASSPSGGAPDTQYF. The CDR3 bases are TGTGCCAGCAGCCCTAGCGGGGGGGCCCCAGATACGCAGTATTTT.

Of note for this clonotype: An end of the junction differs from the germline gene, which may be a read error. This chain uses TRBV5-1 with TRBJ1-2; 9 bases line up with TRBD1. Germline assignment: CDR1 SGHRS and CDR2 YFSETQ. The length of the CDR3 is 15 residues. As DNA, the CDR3 is TGCACCAGCAGCTGGGATGACAGGGGGAGGTTTGGCTACACCTTC. Residues: CTSSWDDRGRFGYTF.

This clonotype was observed a handful of times. The J gene is TRBJ2-1, the V gene TRBV9; tentative D call: TRBD1 (6 bases). With 3 bases removed from V and 3 bases from J, the gap between germline ends came to 16 bases. This CDR3 comprises 16 residues. Germline CDR1 and CDR2: SGDLS and YYNGEE. Written as DNA, the CDR3 is TGTGCCAGCAGCGAACAACCGGGACACCACTACAATGAGCAGTTCTTC. Protein: CASSEQPGHHYNEQFF.

This clonotype was observed a handful of times. V gene TRBV7-2 combines with J gene TRBJ1-2, with a tentative D call TRBD1 (6 bases). V lost 1 base to trimming and J lost 6 bases, with 15 bases between them. Germline-derived CDR1 and CDR2 are SGHTA and FQGNSA. CDR3 length equals 15 residues. DNA for the CDR3: TGTGCCAGCAGCTTAGAAAGGACAGCTCCTGATGGCTACACCTTC. As protein: CASSLERTAPDGYTF.

The rearrangement links TRBV4-3 to TRBJ1-2; D call uncertain. V dropped 0 bases and J dropped 7 bases, with 9 bases sitting between them. There are 13 residues in the CDR3. CDR1 is LGHNA and CDR2 is YSLEER in the germline V gene. The CDR3 nucleotides read TGCGCCAGCAGCCAAGACAGGACTATTGGCTACACCTTC. This sequence encodes CASSQDRTIGYTF.

This clonotype was seen more than once but under ten times. Sequence at one end of the junction differs from germline and may be a read error. The chain has TRBV10-3 and TRBJ2-3, with TRBD2 matching over 10 bases. Germline V gene lookup returns CDR1 ENHRY and CDR2 SYGVKD. The CDR3 runs 15 residues. CDR3 sequence (DNA): TGTGCCATCAGTGAACTAGCGGGGAGCACAGATACGCAGGATTTT. Translating it yields CAISELAGSTDTQDF.

A few counts support this clonotype. V is TRBV2 and J is TRBJ2-1; perhaps TRBD2 as D (5 bases). V was pared by 4 bases and J by 6 bases, with 19 bases between. This CDR3 contains 16 residues. Looked up from germline, CDR1 is SNHLY and CDR2 is FYNNEI. CDR3 DNA: TGTGCCAGCAGTGTCGAGTCCGCGAGGGATTTCAATGAGCAGTTCTTC. It translates to CASSVESARDFNEQFF.

V usage is TRBV2 and J usage is TRBJ2-5, with D possibly TRBD2 on 6 matching bases. The CDR3 runs 13 residues. Trimming cost V 10 bases and J 5 bases, with 17 bases left between them. Germline V gene sequence: CDR1 SNHLY, CDR2 FYNNEI. The DNA for the CDR3 is TGTGCCACCCGGGGAGGAAGTTGGGAGACCCAGTACTTC. Amino acids: CATRGGSWETQYF.

This clonotype has a count of ten or more. This sequence joins TRBV20-1 and TRBJ2-5, with 9 bases fitting TRBD2. This CDR3 comprises 14 residues. Germline values: CDR1 DFQATT, CDR2 SNEGSKA (reference sequence). V lost 6 bases to trimming and J lost 1 base; unmatched junction nucleotides: 6. This chain's CDR3 is CSAPTSGTQETQYF. Written as DNA, the CDR3 is TGCAGTGCGCCGACTAGCGGCACCCAAGAGACCCAGTACTTC.

The rearrangement links TRBV19 to TRBJ2-1, with TRBD1 identical over 7 bases. J was trimmed by 7 bases and V by 11 bases; bases with no gene match: 11. Germline V lookup: CDR1 LNHDA, CDR2 SQIVND (reference sequence). This CDR3 is built from 13 residues. DNA of the CDR3: TGTGCCGCCAACAGGGGCTTATGGAATGAGCAGTTCTTC. Its translation: CAANRGLWNEQFF.

In regard to this clonotype: One junction end does not reproduce the germline sequence, and a read error may be involved. V usage is TRBV5-5 and J usage is TRBJ1-2, with D unclear. Germline loops: CDR1 SGHKS, CDR2 YYEKEE (reference sequence). The CDR3 is 14 amino acids. The CDR3: CASSLGDPKYGYTF. The CDR3 DNA sequence: TGTGCCAGCAGCTTGGGCGACCCTAAGTATGGCTACACCTTC.

In this sample, this clonotype turned up a few times. One end of the junction is discordant with germline, which a read error may explain. The rearrangement uses TRBV12-3 or TRBV12-4 and TRBJ2-7; TRBD1 or TRBD2 may be the D gene (6 bases each). CDR3 length: 15 amino acids. The CDR3 here is CASSFGGRLSYEQYF. The CDR3 region has the DNA TGCGCCAGCAGTTTCGGGGGCCGTCTATCCTACGAGCAGTACTTC.

As for this clonotype: Since a much larger clone is just one base distant, this may be a read error. The chain carries TRBV20-1 and TRBJ2-1, with D perhaps given as TRBD1 or TRBD2 (5 bases each). Looked up from germline, CDR1 is DFQATT and CDR2 is SNEGSKA (reference sequence). This CDR3 has 16 amino acids. The CDR3 nucleotides are TGCAGTGCAACGGGACCGCATCAAAGCTCCTACGATGAGCAGTTCTTC. Its translation: CSATGPHQSSYDEQFF.

Regarding this clonotype: One base away lies a much larger clone, so this may be a sequencing read error. The chain has TRBV29-1 and TRBJ1-2; D may be TRBD1 (6 bases). Germline V gene lookup returns CDR1 SQVTM and CDR2 ANQGSEA. Trimming pared 3 bases from V and 3 bases from J, leaving 14 bases between. The CDR3 loop spans 14 amino acids. For the CDR3, the DNA is TGCAGCGTTGATGGGGGGGCAGCAGACTATGGCTACACCTTC. Encoded protein: CSVDGGAADYGYTF. Complete variable domain (other parts from reference TRBV29-1 and TRBJ1-2): SAVISQKPSRDICQRGTSLTIQCQVDSQVTMMFWYRQQPGQSLTLIATANQGSEATYESGFVIDKFPISRPNLTFSTLTVSNMSPEDSSIYLCSVDGGAADYGYTFGSGTRLTVV.